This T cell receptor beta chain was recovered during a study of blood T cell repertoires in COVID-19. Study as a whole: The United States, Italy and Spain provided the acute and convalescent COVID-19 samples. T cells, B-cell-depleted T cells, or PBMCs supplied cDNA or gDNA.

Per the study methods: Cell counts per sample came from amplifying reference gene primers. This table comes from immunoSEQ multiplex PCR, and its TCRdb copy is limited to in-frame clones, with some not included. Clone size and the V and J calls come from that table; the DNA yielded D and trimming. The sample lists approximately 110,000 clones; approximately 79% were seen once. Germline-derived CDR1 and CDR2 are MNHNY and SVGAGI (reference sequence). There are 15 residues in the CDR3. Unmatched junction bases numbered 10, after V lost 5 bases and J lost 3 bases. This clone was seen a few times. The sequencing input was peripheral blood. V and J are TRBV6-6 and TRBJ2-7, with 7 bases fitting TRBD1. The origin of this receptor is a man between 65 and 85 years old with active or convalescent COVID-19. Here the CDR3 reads CASSRSLGQFYEQYF. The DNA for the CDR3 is TGTGCCAGCAGTCGATCCCTGGGACAGTTCTACGAGCAGTACTTC.